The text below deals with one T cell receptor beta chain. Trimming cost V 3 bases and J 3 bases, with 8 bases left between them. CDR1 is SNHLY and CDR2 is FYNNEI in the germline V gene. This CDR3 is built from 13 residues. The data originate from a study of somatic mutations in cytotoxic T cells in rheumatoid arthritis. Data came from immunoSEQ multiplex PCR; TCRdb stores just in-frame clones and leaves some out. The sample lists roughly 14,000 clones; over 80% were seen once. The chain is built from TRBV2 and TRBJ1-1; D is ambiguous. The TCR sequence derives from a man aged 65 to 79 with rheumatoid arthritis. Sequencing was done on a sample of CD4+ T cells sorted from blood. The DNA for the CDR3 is TGTGCCAGCAGTGACGTCAGGTACACTGAAGCTTTCTTT. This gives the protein CASSDVRYTEAFF.